Below are 4 T cell receptor beta chains sequenced from a single sample in a study of identical twins. Each CDR3 protein is one row after TCRdb ran MiXCR on the 5' RACE reads. The sample has 150,000 or so distinct CDR3 sequences; around 3.5% are singletons. Sequenced sample: memory T cells sorted from blood. Receptors were obtained from a man between 18 and 29 years old in good health.

This clonotype was detected ten times or more. This chain joins TRBV6-2 or TRBV6-3 and TRBJ2-5; D ambiguous. Trimming took 7 bases from V and 2 from J, leaving 14 bases between them. Germline V gene lookup returns CDR1 MNHEY and CDR2 SVGEGT. CDR3 length: 14 residues. In DNA, the CDR3 is TGTGCCAGCACTCCACCGGGCAGGCAAGAGACCCAGTACTTC. Translation: CASTPPGRQETQYF.

This clonotype was counted many times. The chain has TRBV7-9 and TRBJ2-3; no clear D gene. Between the trimmed V and J ends, which lost 4 bases and 6 bases, there was a span of 8 bases. Germline CDR1 is SEHNR and CDR2 is FQNEAQ (reference sequence). CDR3 length equals 12 residues. CDR3 in amino acids: CASSSVTDTQYF. For the CDR3, the DNA is TGTGCCAGCAGCTCCGTGACGGATACGCAGTATTTT.

This clonotype came up many times. The chain combines TRBV5-1 with TRBJ2-4; TRBD1 agrees at 8 bases. The V and J ends lost 3 bases and 8 bases, in that order; junction bases with no gene match: 13. This CDR3 is built from 16 residues. Germline V gives CDR1 SGHRS, CDR2 YFSETQ. The CDR3 DNA sequence: TGCGCCAGCAGCTCCGGACAGGGCTGGGTTCTTGACATTCAGTACTTC. It is translated as CASSSGQGWVLDIQYF.

This clonotype was counted many times. J is TRBJ2-1 and V is TRBV11-1; 10 bases are shared with TRBD2. The CDR3 sequence is 15 residues long. Trimming took 1 base from V and 9 from J; bases not matched to a gene: 6. Germline V lookup: CDR1 SGHAT, CDR2 FQDESV (reference sequence). The CDR3 region is CASSLVGSSGSEQFF. CDR3 bases: TGTGCCAGCAGCTTAGTAGGGTCTAGCGGGAGTGAGCAGTTCTTC.